The 12 T cell receptor beta chains below all came from one sample that was sequenced in a study of cytomegalovirus exposure and HLA in healthy donors. In the PCR, 60 Vbeta and 13 Jbeta primers were used. Profiling relied on immunoSEQ multiplex PCR, and the TCRdb table lists in-frame clones only, not all of them. Here the sample spans about 43,000 clones, approximately 60% being singletons. Sequenced material: PBMCs. The receptor set was obtained from a human donor in good health.

The V gene is TRBV10-3, the J gene TRBJ1-5; TRBD1 might be the D (6 bases). The CDR3 contains 14 residues. CDR1 is ENHRY, CDR2 SYGVKD, per germline. With 10 bases removed from V and 0 bases from J, the gap between germline ends came to 13 bases. CDR3 residues: CATRPDSSNQPQHF. DNA of the CDR3: TGTGCCACTCGTCCGGACAGTAGCAATCAGCCCCAGCATTTT.

This chain connects TRBV2 to TRBJ1-1; no clear D gene. CDR1 is SNHLY and CDR2 is FYNNEI in the germline V gene. This CDR3 is built from 11 residues. Trimming removed 6 bases from V and 3 bases from J, with 5 bases in between. This chain's CDR3 is CASSVYTEAFF. For the CDR3, the DNA is TGTGCCAGCAGCGTATACACTGAAGCTTTCTTT.

V gene TRBV25-1 combines with J gene TRBJ1-1; TRBD1 agrees at 7 bases. The V gene end was trimmed by 1 base and the J gene end by 7 bases; junction bases not matched to a gene: 3. From germline, CDR1 is MGHDK and CDR2 SYGVNS. This CDR3 has 13 residues. For the CDR3, the DNA is TGTGCCAGCAGTGAATTCCGGACAGGTGAAGCTTTCTTT. This codes for CASSEFRTGEAFF.

V gene TRBV5-4 combines with J gene TRBJ2-1, with D unresolved. The germline gives CDR1 SGHNT, CDR2 YYREEE (reference sequence). Trimming took off 4 bases at V and 9 bases at J, with 8 bases between the two ends. The CDR3 is 11 residues long. CDR3 sequence reads: CASSLGVEQFF. The CDR3, as DNA: TGTGCCAGCAGCCTCGGTGTTGAGCAGTTCTTC. Supplemented by reference TRBV5-4 and TRBJ2-1, the full variable domain reads ETGVTQSPTHLIKTRGQQVTLRCSSQSGHNTVSWYQQALGQGPQFIFQYYREEENGRGNFPPRFSGLQFPNYSSELNVNALELDDSALYLCASSLGVEQFFGPGTRLTVL.

The sample holds a few counts of this clone. The chain recombines TRBV28 with TRBJ2-1; D may be TRBD1 (6 bases). Germline assignment: CDR1 MDHEN and CDR2 SYDVKM. Deletions cut 6 bases from V and 4 bases from J, with 10 bases between. The CDR3 is 13 amino acids. The CDR3 coding sequence is TGTGCCAGCAGCCGGACAGTTTACAATGAGCAGTTCTTC. It encodes CASSRTVYNEQFF.

The CDR3 sequence is CASSQQGGNTEAFF. As DNA, the CDR3 is TGCGCCAGCAGCCAACAGGGTGGGAACACTGAAGCTTTCTTT. V gene TRBV5-1 combines with J gene TRBJ1-1; D perhaps matches TRBD1 (6 bases). This CDR3 has 14 residues. CDR1 and CDR2 (germline): SGHRS, YFSETQ. V shed 4 bases and J shed 1 base, with 11 bases lying between them.

This clone was observed a single time. The chain combines TRBV4-3 with TRBJ1-2; no definite D call. The V end was cut by 6 bases, the J end by 8 bases, with 13 bases between. The CDR3 is 12 amino acids. Germline assignment: CDR1 LGHNA and CDR2 YSLEER. The CDR3, as DNA: TGCGCCAGCAGTCCGTCGGGAGGCGGCTACACCTTC. It encodes CASSPSGGGYTF.

This clone was counted between two and nine times. V gene TRBV29-1 combines with J gene TRBJ2-3, with 7 bases identical to TRBD2. V shed 1 base and J 10 bases; nucleotides not matched to a gene: 8. The CDR3 sequence is 13 residues long. The germline V gene encodes CDR1 SQVTM and CDR2 ANQGSEA. CDR3 protein: CSVEVQAREAQYF. Written as DNA, the CDR3 is TGCAGCGTTGAAGTGCAGGCCCGGGAGGCGCAGTATTTT.

V and J are TRBV2 and TRBJ2-1, with D unclear. Germline V lookup: CDR1 SNHLY, CDR2 FYNNEI. The ends were cut back, 6 bases at V and 9 bases at J, with 12 bases in the middle. The CDR3 consists of 12 residues. CDR3 residues: CASRPQVTEQFF. The CDR3 region has the DNA TGTGCCAGCAGACCGCAGGTAACTGAGCAGTTCTTC. Using reference TRBV2 and TRBJ2-1 for the parts outside the CDR3, the full variable domain is EPEVTQTPSHQVTQMGQEVILRCVPISNHLYFYWYRQILGQKVEFLVSFYNNEISEKSEIFDDQFSVERPDGSNFTLKIRSTKLEDSAMYFCASRPQVTEQFFGPGTRLTVL.

This clone appeared once. The CDR3 protein is CASSEEGVDSAREAQHF. In nucleotides, the CDR3 is TGTGCCAGCAGTGAAGAGGGAGTGGACAGCGCCAGGGAAGCCCAGCATTTT. This rearrangement joins TRBV6-1 to TRBJ1-5; the D gene is possibly TRBD1 (6 bases). V lost 1 base and J 11 bases, leaving 24 bases between the germline ends. The CDR3 length is 17 residues. Germline V gene sequence: CDR1 MNHNS, CDR2 SASEGT.

This clone was observed a handful of times. The chain links TRBV5-6 to TRBJ2-5; 9 positions match TRBD2. The CDR3 totals 16 residues. The germline CDR1 and CDR2 sequences are SGHDT and YYEEEE. The V and J ends lost 0 bases and 4 bases, in that order; junction bases with no gene match: 7. CDR3 region: CASSLGAGGPRETQYF. The CDR3 DNA reads TGTGCCAGCAGCTTGGGGGCGGGGGGGCCGCGAGAGACCCAGTACTTC.

This clone was picked up one time. V usage is TRBV6-4 and J usage is TRBJ2-2; the match to TRBD1 covers 9 bases. V shed 6 bases, J shed 5 bases, and the junction held 7 bases outside the gene matches. The CDR3 has 15 residues. Germline V gene data show CDR1 as MRHNA and CDR2 as SNTAGT. The CDR3 region has the DNA TGTGCCAGCAGCACCGGGACAGGGAGTACCGGGGAGCTGTTTTTT. Encoded protein: CASSTGTGSTGELFF.